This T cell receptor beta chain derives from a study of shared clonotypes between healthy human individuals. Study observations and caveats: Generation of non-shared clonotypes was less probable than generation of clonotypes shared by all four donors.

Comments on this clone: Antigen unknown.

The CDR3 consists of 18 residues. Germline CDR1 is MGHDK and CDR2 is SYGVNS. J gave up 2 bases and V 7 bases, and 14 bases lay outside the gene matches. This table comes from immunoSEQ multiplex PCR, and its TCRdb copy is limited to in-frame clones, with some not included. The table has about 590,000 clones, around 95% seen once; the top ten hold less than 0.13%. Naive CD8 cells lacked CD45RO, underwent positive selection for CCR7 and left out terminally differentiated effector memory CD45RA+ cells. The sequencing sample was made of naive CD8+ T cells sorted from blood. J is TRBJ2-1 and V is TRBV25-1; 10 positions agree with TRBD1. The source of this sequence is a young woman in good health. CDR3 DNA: TGTGCCAGCACACCCCGGGACAGGGGTCTCTCCACCTACAATGAGCAGTTCTTC. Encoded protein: CASTPRDRGLSTYNEQFF.